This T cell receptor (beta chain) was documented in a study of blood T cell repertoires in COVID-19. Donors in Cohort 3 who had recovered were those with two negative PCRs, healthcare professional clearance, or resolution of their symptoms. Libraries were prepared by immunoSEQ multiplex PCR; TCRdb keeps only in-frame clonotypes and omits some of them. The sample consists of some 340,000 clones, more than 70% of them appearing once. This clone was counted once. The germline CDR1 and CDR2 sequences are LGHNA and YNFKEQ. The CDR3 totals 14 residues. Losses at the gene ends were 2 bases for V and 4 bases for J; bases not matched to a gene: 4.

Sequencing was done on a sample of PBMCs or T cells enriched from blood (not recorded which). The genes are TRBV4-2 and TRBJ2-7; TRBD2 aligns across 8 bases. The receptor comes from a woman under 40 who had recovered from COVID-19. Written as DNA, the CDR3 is TGTGCCAGCAGCCAATTAAGCGGGAGATACGAGCAGTACTTC. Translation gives CASSQLSGRYEQYF.